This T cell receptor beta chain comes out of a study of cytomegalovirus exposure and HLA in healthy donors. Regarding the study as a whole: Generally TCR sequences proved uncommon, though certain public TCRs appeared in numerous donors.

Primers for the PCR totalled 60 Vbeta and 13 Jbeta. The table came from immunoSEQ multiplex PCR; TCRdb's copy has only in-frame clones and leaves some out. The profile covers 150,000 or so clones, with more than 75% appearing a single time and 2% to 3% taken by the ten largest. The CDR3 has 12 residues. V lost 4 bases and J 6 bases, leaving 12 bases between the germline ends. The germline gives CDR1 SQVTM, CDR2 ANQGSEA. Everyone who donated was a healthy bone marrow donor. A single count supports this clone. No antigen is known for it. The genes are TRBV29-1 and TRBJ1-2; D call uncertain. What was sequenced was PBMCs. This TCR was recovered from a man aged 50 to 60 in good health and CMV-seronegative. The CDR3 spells CSVGKRVNGYTF. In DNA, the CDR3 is TGCAGCGTTGGGAAGCGGGTAAATGGCTACACCTTC.